These 2 T cell receptor beta chains were sequenced from one sample in a study of shared clonotypes between healthy human individuals (TCRdb year 2020). The library relied on the immunoSEQ multiplex PCR assay. Held by TCRdb, this immuneACCESS table contains in-frame sequences only and omits some clones. Under half of the omission traces to an unresolved V gene where checked; the cause of the rest is unknown. The sample table lists 2 million or so clones, roughly 94% of them with a count of one. The ten largest clonotypes hold 0.1% to 0.15% of the sample. Sequencing was performed on naive CD4+ T cells sorted from blood. This sample's cell subset or site label indicates: CD45RA+ positively selected. The receptors originated from a young man in good health.

The CDR3 DNA reads TGCGCCAGCAGCTTGGGGGACAGGAGTTGGGAGACCCAGTACTTC. Translated, it gives CASSLGDRSWETQYF. The chain uses TRBV5-1 and TRBJ2-5; 8 bases are shared with TRBD1. The CDR3 loop spans 15 amino acids. V gave up 0 bases and J gave up 5 bases; unmatched junction bases: 6. Germline CDR1 reads SGHRS; CDR2 reads YFSETQ.

The chain employs TRBV4-3 and TRBJ2-7, with D tentatively TRBD2 (6 bases). The V end was cut by 0 bases, the J end by 2 bases, with 14 bases between. This CDR3 spans 16 amino acids. Germline V gene lookup returns CDR1 LGHNA and CDR2 YSLEER. The CDR3 protein is CASSQDVGGATYEQYF. CDR3 bases: TGCGCCAGCAGCCAAGATGTAGGCGGGGCGACCTACGAGCAGTACTTC.